The 31 T cell receptor beta chains in this list originate from one sample, sequenced in a study of blood T cell repertoires in COVID-19. Repertoires were generated with immunoSEQ multiplex PCR, while TCRdb's copy carries only in-frame clones and drops some. The repertoire has roughly 250,000 clones, 80% to 90% of them found once; the top ten carry roughly 8.7%. Source material: peripheral blood. The receptor set was obtained from a man aged 35-49 years with active or convalescent COVID-19.

The chain employs TRBV11-3 and TRBJ2-1; 7 bases line up with TRBD2. CDR3 size: 14 residues. Germline values: CDR1 SGHNT, CDR2 YENEEA. The V gene end was trimmed by 6 bases and the J gene end by 7 bases; junction bases not matched to a gene: 9. CDR3 nucleotides: TGTGCCAGCAGACCTAGACTAGCCGCTAATGAGCAGTTCTTC. Translated: CASRPRLAANEQFF.

V gene TRBV19 combines with J gene TRBJ2-3, with 8 bases identical to TRBD1. The CDR3 spans 15 residues. Germline CDR1 reads LNHDA; CDR2 reads SQIVND (reference sequence). The V gene end was trimmed by 4 bases and the J gene end by 4 bases; junction bases not matched to a gene: 7. The CDR3 protein is CASSTWTGTADTQYF. In DNA, the CDR3 is TGTGCCAGTAGTACCTGGACAGGGACGGCAGATACGCAGTATTTT.

This chain connects TRBV5-1 to TRBJ2-7, with 8 bases aligning to TRBD1. Germline V gene sequence: CDR1 SGHRS, CDR2 YFSETQ. The V gene end was trimmed by 0 bases and the J gene end by 3 bases; junction bases not matched to a gene: 5. This CDR3 has 15 residues. The CDR3 region has the DNA TGCGCCAGCAGCTTGGGCCCAGGACAGGGCTACGAGCAGTACTTC. The encoded protein is CASSLGPGQGYEQYF.

The genes are TRBV12-3 or TRBV12-4 and TRBJ2-1, with unresolved D. The CDR3 spans 13 residues. V gave up 3 bases and J gave up 4 bases, with 7 bases separating them. The CDR3 loop is CASSFSRYNEQFF. In nucleotides, the CDR3 is TGTGCCAGCAGTTTTTCGAGGTACAATGAGCAGTTCTTC.

The genes are TRBV30 and TRBJ1-2; D perhaps matches TRBD1 (5 bases). The CDR3 runs 12 residues. Germline lookup yields CDR1 GTSNPN and CDR2 SVGIG (reference sequence). Trimming took 7 bases from V and 8 from J, leaving 17 bases between them. The chain's CDR3 is CASRETALGYTF. As DNA, the CDR3 is TGTGCCTCACGCGAGACAGCCCTAGGCTACACCTTC. The full variable domain, with the rest looked up from reference TRBV30 and TRBJ1-2, is SQTIHQWPATLVQPVGSPLSLECTVEGTSNPNLYWYRQAAGRGLQLLFYSVGIGQISSEVPQNLSASRPQDRQFILSSKKLLLSDSGFYLCASRETALGYTFGSGTRLTVV.

The gene calls are TRBV2 and TRBJ1-2; maybe TRBD1 (5 bases). The CDR3 is made up of 14 amino acids. The V end was cut by 4 bases, the J end by 3 bases, with 12 bases between. Germline values: CDR1 SNHLY, CDR2 FYNNEI. The CDR3 here is CASSAQGVDYGYTF. DNA of the CDR3: TGTGCCAGCAGTGCTCAAGGGGTCGACTATGGCTACACCTTC.

The gene calls are TRBV3-1 (or the pseudogene TRBV3-2) and TRBJ2-2; tentative D call: TRBD1 (6 bases). Germline V CDR1 and CDR2: LGHDT, YNNKEL (reference sequence). V lost 4 bases, J lost 4 bases, and 10 bases lay in between. The CDR3 covers 14 residues. CDR3 nucleotides: TGTGCCAGCAGCCGAACAGGGTCCACCGGGGAGCTGTTTTTT. Encoded protein: CASSRTGSTGELFF.

The chain has TRBV7-2 and TRBJ2-3, with D tentatively TRBD2 (6 bases). The CDR3 is 17 residues long. Germline loops: CDR1 SGHTA, CDR2 FQGNSA. The ends were cut back, 2 bases at V and 2 bases at J, with 17 bases in the middle. The CDR3 DNA follows: TGTGCCAGCAGCTTACGTGGGGACTCAAGCCACACAGATACGCAGTATTTT. It codes for CASSLRGDSSHTDTQYF.

The rearrangement links TRBV18 to TRBJ2-5, with D hard to call. V lost 0 bases and J lost 2, with 7 bases in between. In germline, CDR1 is KGHSH, CDR2 LQKENI. The CDR3 is made up of 14 amino acids. The DNA for the CDR3 is TGTGCCAGCTCACCACCTCATAGACAAGAGACCCAGTACTTC. Its protein is CASSPPHRQETQYF.

The gene calls are TRBV7-9 and TRBJ2-5; no clear D gene. Germline CDR1 and CDR2: SEHNR and FQNEAQ (reference sequence). This CDR3 contains 15 residues. V lost 5 bases to trimming and J lost 2 bases, with 15 bases between them. The CDR3 loop is CASSEVTDPQETQYF. The CDR3 DNA is TGTGCCAGCAGCGAGGTAACGGATCCACAAGAGACCCAGTACTTC. The complete variable domain, with remaining parts taken from reference TRBV7-9 and TRBJ2-5, reads DTGVSQNPRHKITKRGQNVTFRCDPISEHNRLYWYRQTLGQGPEFLTYFQNEAQLEKSRLLSDRFSAERPKGSFSTLEIQRTEQGDSAMYLCASSEVTDPQETQYFGPGTRLLVL.

This clone was observed a handful of times. In DNA form, the CDR3 reads TGTGCCAGCAGCACCCTAACCGTACGTGGGGCGAGGACCGGGGAGCTGTTTTTT. It is translated as CASSTLTVRGARTGELFF. The chain uses TRBV7-9 and TRBJ2-2, with a possible D match to TRBD1 (5 bases). Germline CDR1 SEHNR, CDR2 FQNEAQ (reference sequence). The CDR3 spans 18 residues. The V end lost 5 bases, the J end lost 5 bases, and 24 bases lay between the germline ends.

This chain joins TRBV4-3 and TRBJ1-2; D perhaps matches TRBD1 (6 bases). The ends were cut back, 2 bases at V and 13 bases at J, with 29 bases in the middle. Germline CDR1 is LGHNA and CDR2 is YSLEER. This CDR3 comprises 17 residues. The CDR3 reads CASSQQLRGPSMEGATF. In nucleotides, the CDR3 is TGCGCCAGCAGCCAACAGCTCAGGGGCCCGTCGATGGAAGGGGCCACCTTC.

The chain couples TRBV2 to TRBJ2-1; TRBD2 matches 11 bases. Trimming at V came to 10 bases and at J to 4 bases, leaving 18 bases not matched to a gene. The CDR3 is made up of 18 amino acids. From germline, CDR1 is SNHLY and CDR2 FYNNEI. The CDR3 sequence is CATPPVGLAGPRYNEQFF. The CDR3, as DNA: TGTGCCACCCCGCCCGTAGGACTAGCGGGCCCACGATACAATGAGCAGTTCTTC.

The CDR3 DNA sequence: TGTGCCAGTAGTGGGAACCGGGACAGGGGGCTTCATGGCTACACCTTC. Translated, it gives CASSGNRDRGLHGYTF. The V call is TRBV19, the J call TRBJ1-2, with 12 positions matching TRBD1. The CDR3 covers 16 residues. V trimming: 5 bases; J trimming: 6 bases; junction bases outside the gene matches: 10. Looked up from germline, CDR1 is LNHDA and CDR2 is SQIVND (reference sequence).

The chain is built from TRBV9 and TRBJ1-2; TRBD1 aligns across 8 bases. Germline values: CDR1 SGDLS, CDR2 YYNGEE. The V segment lost 4 bases and the J segment 7 bases; nucleotides outside the gene matches: 12. The CDR3 sequence is 15 residues long. The CDR3 DNA follows: TGTGCCAGCAGCTTCACCCTCCAGGGGGCTAGTGGCTACACCTTC. It is translated as CASSFTLQGASGYTF.

The genes are TRBV11-3 and TRBJ2-5; 8 nucleotides line up with TRBD2. Germline trimming cut 4 bases from V and 2 bases from J; bases unmatched to any gene: 9. Germline lookup yields CDR1 SGHNT and CDR2 YENEEA. The CDR3 totals 16 residues. For the CDR3, the DNA is TGTGCCAGCAGCTGGCCAGCGGGGGCCTTACAAGAGACCCAGTACTTC. It codes for CASSWPAGALQETQYF.

This clone was seen at least ten times. The chain links TRBV11-3 to TRBJ1-2, with D possibly matching TRBD1 (5 bases). Trimming cost V 3 bases and J 4 bases, with 6 bases left between them. The CDR3 is 12 residues long. Germline V gives CDR1 SGHNT, CDR2 YENEEA. CDR3 nucleotides: TGTGCCAGCAGCTTCGACAGCTATGGCTACACCTTC. Amino acid sequence: CASSFDSYGYTF.

This sequence joins TRBV2 and TRBJ2-3, with 14 bases lining up with TRBD2. Germline CDR1 and CDR2: SNHLY and FYNNEI. Trimming at V came to 1 base and at J to 2 bases, leaving 8 bases not matched to a gene. CDR3 size: 19 residues. Here the CDR3 reads CASSEVFGTSGGITDTQYF. The CDR3 DNA reads TGTGCCAGCAGTGAAGTTTTCGGGACTAGCGGGGGCATCACAGATACGCAGTATTTT.

The V gene is TRBV4-1, the J gene TRBJ2-5; TRBD2 agrees at 9 bases. CDR1 and CDR2 (germline): MGHRA, YSYEKL. V lost 1 base, J lost 3 bases, and 3 bases stayed unmatched. The CDR3 consists of 15 residues. This CDR3 reads CASSQAVAGEETQYF. In DNA, the CDR3 is TGCGCCAGCAGCCAAGCGGTAGCGGGAGAAGAGACCCAGTACTTC.

The chain combines TRBV10-3 with TRBJ2-2; maybe TRBD2 (6 bases). The germline V gene encodes CDR1 ENHRY and CDR2 SYGVKD. The CDR3 is made up of 15 amino acids. The V and J ends lost 2 bases and 8 bases respectively, with 15 bases between them. The CDR3 protein is CAISERGALEGELFF. Written as DNA, the CDR3 is TGTGCCATCAGTGAGCGCGGGGCCCTCGAAGGGGAGCTGTTTTTT.

This clone is a singleton in its sample. The chain links TRBV30 to TRBJ1-1, with D possibly TRBD1 on 6 matching bases. The CDR3 extends over 13 amino acids. Trimming shortened V by 5 bases and J by 5 bases, and 15 bases separated the two germline ends. CDR1 and CDR2 from the germline V gene are GTSNPN and SVGIG (reference sequence). CDR3 in amino acids: CAWAQGQWTEAFF. In DNA form, the CDR3 reads TGTGCCTGGGCTCAGGGGCAGTGGACTGAAGCTTTCTTT. The variable domain in full, completed from reference TRBV30 and TRBJ1-1, reads SQTIHQWPATLVQPVGSPLSLECTVEGTSNPNLYWYRQAAGRGLQLLFYSVGIGQISSEVPQNLSASRPQDRQFILSSKKLLLSDSGFYLCAWAQGQWTEAFFGQGTRLTVV.

This rearrangement joins TRBV19 to TRBJ1-6, with D possibly being TRBD1 (5 bases). Germline V gene data show CDR1 as LNHDA and CDR2 as SQIVND (reference sequence). The CDR3 extends over 15 amino acids. Trimming shortened V by 4 bases and J by 4 bases, and 11 bases separated the two germline ends. The CDR3 region is CASSTNDRYNSPLHF. CDR3 coding DNA: TGTGCCAGTAGTACCAATGACAGATATAATTCACCCCTCCACTTT.

The chain carries TRBV2 and TRBJ1-2; D is possibly TRBD1 (5 bases). Germline CDR1 and CDR2: SNHLY and FYNNEI. The V and J ends lost 1 base and 5 bases respectively, with 20 bases between them. This CDR3 region has 17 residues. The CDR3 DNA follows: TGTGCCAGCAGTGAAGGGACAACCCCTTCCAACCTTTATGGCTACACCTTC. Residues: CASSEGTTPSNLYGYTF.

The V call is TRBV7-2, the J call TRBJ1-3, with D possibly being TRBD1 (5 bases). Germline-derived CDR1 and CDR2 are SGHTA and FQGNSA. The CDR3 is made up of 16 amino acids. V gave up 1 base and J gave up 4 bases, with 14 bases separating them. CDR3 in amino acids: CASSLVSGLGGNTIYF. In nucleotides, the CDR3 is TGTGCCAGCAGCTTAGTGTCAGGGTTGGGGGGAAACACCATATATTTT. Based on the CDR3 plus reference TRBV7-2 and TRBJ1-3, the full variable domain is GAGVSQSPSNKVTEKGKDVELRCDPISGHTALYWYRQSLGQGLEFLIYFQGNSAPDKSGLPSDRFSAERTGGSVSTLTIQRTQQEDSAVYLCASSLVSGLGGNTIYFGEGSWLTVV.

V usage is TRBV6-1 and J usage is TRBJ1-1; D is uncertain. Germline assignment: CDR1 MNHNS and CDR2 SASEGT. V lost 2 bases to trimming and J lost 4 bases, with 8 bases between them. The CDR3 spans 13 residues. As DNA, the CDR3 is TGTGCCAGCAGTGAATCCGGGATCACTGAAGCTTTCTTT. It codes for CASSESGITEAFF.

J is TRBJ1-6 and V is TRBV5-1, with 8 bases aligning to TRBD1. CDR3 length: 16 residues. Germline CDR1 and CDR2: SGHRS and YFSETQ. V lost 1 base to trimming and J lost 9 bases; unmatched junction nucleotides: 9. In DNA, the CDR3 is TGCGCCAGCAGCTTGCTCGGGCAGGGGGCCGGTTCACCCCTCCACTTT. It translates to CASSLLGQGAGSPLHF.

The rearrangement joins TRBV10-3 to TRBJ2-7; 12 bases map to TRBD2. The CDR3 is made up of 16 amino acids. Trimming took 2 bases from V and 4 from J; bases not matched to a gene: 6. Germline-derived CDR1 and CDR2 are ENHRY and SYGVKD. This CDR3 is CAISEPGLAGPYEQYF. CDR3 nucleotides: TGTGCCATCAGTGAGCCGGGACTAGCGGGCCCTTACGAGCAGTACTTC.

The chain recombines TRBV30 with TRBJ2-5; D is uncertain. Trimming took 2 bases from V and 13 from J, leaving 11 bases between them. Germline CDR1 is GTSNPN and CDR2 is SVGIG (reference sequence). There are 10 residues in the CDR3. The CDR3 sequence: CAWSTGSTYF. CDR3 sequence (DNA): TGTGCCTGGAGTACCGGGTCCACGTACTTC. The entire variable domain, with the rest obtained from reference TRBV30 and TRBJ2-5, is as follows: SQTIHQWPATLVQPVGSPLSLECTVEGTSNPNLYWYRQAAGRGLQLLFYSVGIGQISSEVPQNLSASRPQDRQFILSSKKLLLSDSGFYLCAWSTGSTYFGPGTRLLVL.

This chain links TRBV5-4 with TRBJ2-5, with 7 bases lining up with TRBD2. Trimming at V came to 0 bases and at J to 7 bases, leaving 9 bases not matched to a gene. This CDR3 region has 15 residues. From germline, CDR1 is SGHNT and CDR2 YYREEE (reference sequence). Written as DNA, the CDR3 is TGTGCCAGCAGCTTGGATAGCGGGTCCCAGGGGACCCAGTACTTC. Translation: CASSLDSGSQGTQYF.

The gene calls are TRBV6-5 and TRBJ1-2; the D gene is possibly TRBD1 (6 bases). Trimming left V 7 bases short and J 4 bases short, with 19 bases between. CDR1 is MNHEY, CDR2 SVGAGI, per germline. The CDR3 runs 15 residues. In DNA form, the CDR3 reads TGTGCCAGCACCCAAGGGCCGACAGGCGCCTATGGCTACACCTTC. Protein product: CASTQGPTGAYGYTF.

This chain connects TRBV7-2 to TRBJ1-2; possibly TRBD1 for D (6 bases). Trimming pared 1 base from V and 9 bases from J, leaving 9 bases between. Germline CDR1 SGHTA, CDR2 FQGNSA. The CDR3 loop spans 12 amino acids. CDR3 residues: CASSLDRVRYTF. The CDR3 DNA reads TGTGCCAGCAGCTTAGACAGGGTACGCTACACCTTC.